This T cell receptor (beta chain) stems from a study of T cells after yellow fever vaccination (dated by TCRdb to about 2019). General notes on the study: Using CD3, CD45RA, CCR7 and CD95 staining, memory subsets (EM, EMRA, CM and Tscm) were sorted on a BD FACS Aria III. The SMART-Seq v4 Ultra Low Input RNA kit was used to prepare libraries from fractions with low cell numbers. To follow T-cell clones before and after primary and booster YFV17D yellow fever vaccination, bulk TCR alpha and beta repertoires were sequenced over time. Two healthy male donors, one aged 18 to 30 and one aged 30 to 40 years, made up the cohort. Blood was drawn at multiple timepoints before and after primary and secondary immunization, with bulk PBMC replicates and cell subsets isolated. Sorting of memory subsets took place on days 0, 15 and 45 and at 18 months after primary vaccination, as well as on days 0, 15 and 45 after the 30-year booster.

The intended sense of this specimen's treatment or condition label: live attenuated yellow fever vaccine strain. PBMCs were isolated from peripheral blood using a standard Ficoll-Paque protocol. For sorted memory subsets, RNA extraction was done with the RNeasy Micro Kit. Points the paper makes about the study in general: Because abundant contaminating clonotypes from the bulk population could be contained in FACS-sorted repertoires, computational filtering was required. On day 0, almost all vaccine-responding clonotypes were below detection in the sorted memory subsets. Most clones expanded after primary vaccination (around 97% of CD4 and approximately 86% of CD8) were re-detected after the booster, suggesting that broad memory maintenance occurred. A small fraction of clonotypes appeared in both the CD4 and CD8 compartments, likely as a result of convergent recombination. The secondary T-cell response was weaker than the primary response but faster, peaking on day 5 instead of day 15. The study included only a couple of donors, which limits how far the findings can be generalized.

About this clonotype: Base qualities are not at hand, and no much larger clone is one base apart.

TCR cDNA was synthesized by 5'RACE template switching, through which a universal primer site and unique molecular identifiers were introduced. Priming for cDNA synthesis came from both the TCR alpha and TCR beta constant segments. Library amplification used two PCR steps, and the second PCR step added sample barcodes and sequencing adapters. Sequencing of the libraries was done on either Illumina HiSeq 2500 (2x100 bp) or NovaSeq (2x150 bp). The study's processing was this. MIGEC handled demultiplexing of reads and collapsing into UMI consensus sequences, while MiXCR performed V(D)J alignment. Clonotypes responding to the vaccine were identified with edgeR on replicate PBMC samples, with the criteria of FDR below 0.01 and a log2 fold change above 5 up to day 15. Each bulk clonotype was labeled CD4 or CD8 based on which sequenced repertoire, CD4 or CD8, contained the clonotype at higher abundance. To estimate how each clone was distributed across memory phenotypes, clonotype frequencies in memory subsets were weighted by FACS-sorted cell numbers. The public reads were run again by TCRdb, first through fastp at Q25 and then through MiXCR, and only productive beta chains were kept. Every entry covers one CDR3 protein and lists the most common genes and DNA from its rows. None of the V and J calls come from the authors' own analysis; TCRdb made them. The sample table contains roughly 32,000 distinct CDR3 sequences; only one count was recorded for 6.6% of them. Approximately 23% of the sample comes from the top ten.

The input for sequencing was PBMCs, either bulk or a sorted T-cell subset (CD4+, CD8+, memory, or dextramer-sorted; not recorded which), taken on the day of the first yellow fever vaccination. The origin of this receptor is a man younger than 35 who received the YFV17D yellow fever vaccine.

The DNA sequence is as follows: TGTGCCAGCAGCTTAGTACAGCCGAACTATGGCTACACCTTC. Its product reads: CASSLVQPNYGYTF. The chain uses TRBV7-9 and TRBJ1-2, with an unclear D gene assignment. The CDR3, from cysteine to phenylalanine, totals 14 residues. Left in the record is the CDR3 DNA by itself, 42 bases read in frame from the first base. From a lookup of the germline V gene (reference sequence), CDR1 and CDR2 are SEHNR and FQNEAQ. The junction carries 8 bases between V and J, which are trimmed by 1 base and 2 bases respectively.